A single T cell receptor beta chain is shown here with its context. What it binds is not known. The CDR3 has 14 residues. The V gene end was trimmed by 3 bases and the J gene end by 5 bases; junction bases not matched to a gene: 6. CDR1 SGDLS and CDR2 YYNGEE come from the germline V gene. This entry comes from a study of graft-versus-host responses after intestinal transplantation. General study results and limits: Researchers found peak circulating GvH clone levels linked to early post-transplant HvG declines.

Produced via immunoSEQ multiplex PCR; TCRdb's table is partial and in-frame only. Of around 110,000 clones in the sample, more than 85% were seen once. The chain is built from TRBV9 and TRBJ2-7, with 9 bases aligning to TRBD1. This sample comprised unstimulated CD8+ T cells sorted from spleen or lymph node cells, obtained before transplant. This TCR derives from a human donor who was the organ donor for an intestinal transplant. CDR3 in amino acids: CASSGTGVNNEQYF. CDR3 DNA: TGTGCCAGCAGCGGGACAGGGGTTAACAACGAGCAGTACTTC.